The present T cell receptor beta chain was sequenced within a study of cytomegalovirus exposure and HLA in healthy donors. V was clipped by 8 bases and J by 2 bases, with 16 bases between them. There are 14 residues in the CDR3. CDR1 and CDR2 (germline): MDHEN, SYDVKM. The PCR ran on 60 Vbeta and 13 Jbeta primers. Sequencing used immunoSEQ multiplex PCR; TCRdb keeps in-frame clones, though not all of them. The sample has about 140,000 clones; about four fifths are singletons. Sequencing used PBMCs. The chain recombines TRBV28 with TRBJ2-7; possibly TRBD1 for D (6 bases). This receptor was identified in a man aged 18 to 35 in good health and CMV-seropositive. CDR3 sequence (DNA): TGTGCCAGCTCCTCCAGGGGTCTCACCTACGAGCAGTACTTC. Protein product: CASSSRGLTYEQYF.